This passage covers 20 T cell receptor beta chains from one sample sequenced in a study of blood T cell repertoires in COVID-19. The data were produced by immunoSEQ multiplex PCR, yet TCRdb's version contains in-frame clones alone and is incomplete. The top ten hold 11% of the sample, which has hundreds of thousands of clones, 80% to 90% seen once. Sequencing was performed on peripheral blood. The receptors were gathered from a man aged 50 or older with COVID-19, enrolled during active disease.

The chain couples TRBV25-1 to TRBJ1-3, with a possible D match to TRBD1 (5 bases). This CDR3 contains 14 residues. Germline CDR1 reads MGHDK; CDR2 reads SYGVNS. Between the trimmed V and J ends, which lost 4 bases and 3 bases, there was a span of 10 bases. The CDR3 DNA is TGTGCCAGCAGTGGGCAGGGATATGGAAACACCATATATTTT. Protein sequence: CASSGQGYGNTIYF.

The genes are TRBV7-8 and TRBJ1-3, with a possible D match to TRBD1 (5 bases). Germline CDR1 and CDR2: SGHVS and FQNEAQ. The CDR3 covers 15 residues. The V end was cut by 4 bases, the J end by 2 bases, with 12 bases between. The CDR3 DNA follows: TGTGCCAGCAGCTCCACACAGGCCCCTGGAAACACCATATATTTT. Translating gives CASSSTQAPGNTIYF.

The J gene is TRBJ2-1, the V gene TRBV24-1; TRBD1 aligns across 9 bases. The germline V gene has CDR1 KGHDR and CDR2 SFDVKD. The V gene end was trimmed by 5 bases and the J gene end by 7 bases; junction bases not matched to a gene: 8. This CDR3 spans 15 amino acids. For the CDR3, the DNA is TGTGCCACCAGTGCCTGGACAGGGGTGCGGAATGAGCAGTTCTTC. This encodes CATSAWTGVRNEQFF.

This chain links TRBV4-3 with TRBJ2-3; 8 bases map to TRBD2. Per the germline V gene, CDR1 is LGHNA and CDR2 is YSLEER. V shed 0 bases and J 2 bases; nucleotides not matched to a gene: 4. The CDR3 runs to 16 residues. This chain's CDR3 is CASSQDRLANTDTQYF. CDR3 bases: TGCGCCAGCAGCCAAGATCGACTAGCGAACACAGATACGCAGTATTTT.

This rearrangement joins TRBV5-1 to TRBJ2-3, with D perhaps TRBD2 (6 bases). The V gene lost 0 bases and the J gene lost 6 bases, with 11 bases spanning the gap. The CDR3 length is 14 residues. In germline, CDR1 is SGHRS, CDR2 YFSETQ. The CDR3 nucleotides are TGCGCCAGCAGCTTGGGGCGGGATTATGATACGCAGTATTTT. Translating it yields CASSLGRDYDTQYF.

The chain carries TRBV7-2 and TRBJ2-7, with 9 bases identical to TRBD1. Germline CDR1 is SGHTA and CDR2 is FQGNSA. This CDR3 spans 15 amino acids. J was trimmed by 0 bases and V by 4 bases; bases with no gene match: 4. This CDR3 reads CASSSGQGPSYEQYF. The CDR3 nucleotides are TGTGCCAGCAGCTCGGGACAGGGCCCCTCCTACGAGCAGTACTTC.

The sample holds one count of this clone. Here the CDR3 DNA reads TGTGCCAGCAGCTTTTCAGGGGCGTCGGGCAATCAGCCCCAGCATTTT. Residues: CASSFSGASGNQPQHF. The chain is built from TRBV7-9 and TRBJ1-5; weak D call: TRBD1 (6 bases). Germline V gene sequence: CDR1 SEHNR, CDR2 FQNEAQ (reference sequence). Trimming took off 3 bases at V and 2 bases at J, with 14 bases between the two ends. This CDR3 contains 16 residues.

V gene TRBV7-2 combines with J gene TRBJ2-3, with a possible D match to TRBD2 (7 bases). This CDR3 has 16 amino acids. Germline V gene lookup returns CDR1 SGHTA and CDR2 FQGNSA. V lost 4 bases to trimming and J lost 3 bases, with 17 bases between them. This CDR3 is CASSSTRGRGTDTQYF. The CDR3 nucleotides read TGTGCCAGCAGCTCCACCCGGGGGCGGGGGACAGATACGCAGTATTTT.

This clone was found a few times. This chain joins TRBV9 and TRBJ1-1; 7 positions match TRBD1. CDR1 SGDLS and CDR2 YYNGEE come from the germline V gene. This CDR3 comprises 17 residues. With V trimmed by 3 bases and J by 0 bases, 11 bases remained unmatched. Written as DNA, the CDR3 is TGTGCCAGCAGCGGAGGCGGGACAGACTCAATGAACACTGAAGCTTTCTTT. Translating gives CASSGGGTDSMNTEAFF.

The chain is built from TRBV11-3 and TRBJ2-3; TRBD1 agrees at 8 bases. CDR1 and CDR2 from the germline V gene are SGHNT and YENEEA. The V and J ends lost 5 bases and 2 bases, in that order; junction bases with no gene match: 9. The CDR3 spans 16 residues. The CDR3 sequence: CASSLSRGRNTDTQYF. The CDR3 nucleotides are TGTGCCAGCAGCCTCTCCAGGGGGCGTAACACAGATACGCAGTATTTT.

The V call is TRBV19, the J call TRBJ1-1; 9 nucleotides align to TRBD1. CDR1 and CDR2 (germline): LNHDA, SQIVND (reference sequence). The J segment lost 6 bases and the V segment lost 4 bases, leaving 12 bases of the junction unmatched. The CDR3 covers 16 residues. CDR3 sequence reads: CASSTSQGAHTAEAFF. Written as DNA, the CDR3 is TGTGCCAGTAGTACCTCACAGGGGGCGCACACCGCTGAAGCTTTCTTT.

The chain couples TRBV5-4 to TRBJ2-5, with 8 bases aligning to TRBD1. The germline V gene has CDR1 SGHNT and CDR2 YYREEE (reference sequence). Germline trimming cut 1 base from V and 4 bases from J; bases unmatched to any gene: 3. The CDR3 contains 14 residues. CDR3: CASSLSRGLETQYF. The CDR3 DNA reads TGTGCCAGCAGCTTGTCCAGGGGGCTAGAGACCCAGTACTTC.

The chain employs TRBV4-3 and TRBJ1-2; 9 nucleotides agree with TRBD1. Germline values: CDR1 LGHNA, CDR2 YSLEER. Losses at the gene ends were 0 bases for V and 5 bases for J; bases not matched to a gene: 4. This CDR3 region has 15 residues. Here the CDR3 DNA reads TGCGCCAGCAGCCAAGAGTCCGGGACAGGGTATGGCTACACCTTC. It yields the protein CASSQESGTGYGYTF.

CDR3 region: CASSYDPGVNYGYTF. CDR3 in DNA: TGTGCCAGCAGCTACGACCCGGGGGTGAACTATGGCTACACCTTC. The V and J genes are TRBV6-5 and TRBJ1-2, with TRBD1 as a possible D gene (5 bases). The V end lost 6 bases, the J end lost 2 bases, and 16 bases lay between the germline ends. Germline V gene sequence: CDR1 MNHEY, CDR2 SVGAGI. The CDR3 has 15 amino acids.

J is TRBJ1-4 and V is TRBV6-1; a weak D match, TRBD1 (6 bases). From germline, CDR1 is MNHNS and CDR2 SASEGT. This CDR3 is built from 15 residues. Between the trimmed V and J ends, which lost 2 bases and 9 bases, there was a span of 16 bases. CDR3 residues: CASSESGEGGKKLFF. The CDR3 nucleotides read TGTGCCAGCAGTGAAAGTGGAGAAGGGGGAAAAAAACTGTTTTTT.

This rearrangement joins TRBV9 to TRBJ1-1; 8 bases are shared with TRBD1. V lost 4 bases and J lost 0; bases outside the gene matches: 5. CDR3 size: 15 residues. Germline loops: CDR1 SGDLS, CDR2 YYNGEE. Written as DNA, the CDR3 is TGTGCCAGCAGCTCTCAGGGGGCCATGAACACTGAAGCTTTCTTT. Its translation: CASSSQGAMNTEAFF. The complete variable domain, with remaining parts taken from reference TRBV9 and TRBJ1-1, reads DSGVTQTPKHLITATGQRVTLRCSPRSGDLSVYWYQQSLDQGLQFLIQYYNGEERAKGNILERFSAQQFPDLHSELNLSSLELGDSALYFCASSSQGAMNTEAFFGQGTRLTVV.

V usage is TRBV16 and J usage is TRBJ1-6; 8 bases are a match to TRBD1. There are 16 residues in the CDR3. Trimming removed 4 bases from V and 7 bases from J; junction bases left unmatched: 9. Germline CDR1 KGHSY, CDR2 FQNENV. The CDR3: CASSRPDRVENSPLHF. CDR3 in DNA: TGTGCCAGCAGCCGCCCGGACAGGGTGGAGAATTCACCCCTCCACTTT. The full variable domain, completed using reference TRBV16 and TRBJ1-6, is GEEVAQTPKHLVRGEGQKAKLYCAPIKGHSYVFWYQQVLKNEFKFLISFQNENVFDETGMPKERFSAKCLPNSPCSLEIQATKLEDSAVYFCASSRPDRVENSPLHFGNGTRLTVT.

The V and J genes are TRBV10-3 and TRBJ1-1; TRBD1 agrees at 10 bases. The CDR3 totals 16 residues. Germline trimming cut 7 bases from V and 5 bases from J; bases unmatched to any gene: 13. Germline CDR1 is ENHRY and CDR2 is SYGVKD. The CDR3 bases are TGTGCCATCACACGCGGACAGGGGGAGATAGGGACTGAAGCTTTCTTT. This codes for CAITRGQGEIGTEAFF.

This chain connects TRBV6-6 to TRBJ2-5; D perhaps matches TRBD2 (7 bases). CDR1 is MNHNY and CDR2 is SVGAGI in the germline V gene (reference sequence). With 0 bases removed from V and 1 base from J, the gap between germline ends came to 9 bases. The CDR3 spans 15 residues. This chain's CDR3 is CASSYSGGAQETQYF. DNA of the CDR3: TGTGCCAGCAGTTACTCAGGGGGGGCCCAAGAGACCCAGTACTTC.

The rearrangement joins TRBV5-1 to TRBJ1-5; TRBD1 might be the D (5 bases). Trimming removed 0 bases from V and 7 bases from J, with 8 bases in between. The germline CDR1 and CDR2 sequences are SGHRS and YFSETQ. This CDR3 comprises 13 residues. The CDR3 is CASSLGGSQPQHF. CDR3 DNA: TGCGCCAGCAGCTTGGGGGGCTCCCAGCCCCAGCATTTT.